A single sample gave rise to the 20 T cell receptor beta chains below, sequenced in a study of T cell clonality in common variable immunodeficiency. Findings and limits, study-wide: Common variable immunodeficiency TCR beta sequences reportedly had fewer deletions and N-nucleotide insertions.

The table came from immunoSEQ multiplex PCR; TCRdb's copy has only in-frame clones and leaves some out. The sample shows some 34,000 clones, none of them appearing just once. Antigens of these TCRs are unknown. Sequencing was carried out using peripheral blood mononuclear cells. The receptors derive from a human donor with common variable immunodeficiency.

In this sample, this clone turned up a few times. The sequenced fragment ends 3 residues before the CDR3 boundary, so the rest is inferred from the germline J gene. The chain couples TRBV5-1 to TRBJ2-7, with 7 positions matching TRBD2. Trimming removed 4 bases from V and 1 base from J; junction bases left unmatched: 11. The CDR3 totals 16 residues. From germline, CDR1 is SGHRS and CDR2 YFSETQ. The CDR3 DNA, read in part, is TGCGCCAGCAGCCTGGTGACTAGCTTTCTTTCCTACGAG. Its protein is CASSLVTSFLSYE. The full CDR3 is CASSLVTSFLSYEQYF.

Remarks on this clone: The CDR3 is cut off 3 residues early in the read; its end comes from the germline J gene. The J gene is TRBJ1-1, the V gene TRBV6-2 or TRBV6-3; D is possibly TRBD1 (6 bases). Per germline, CDR1 MNHEY and CDR2 SVGEGT. V was shortened by 2 bases and J by 3 bases, with 13 bases between the two germline ends. The CDR3 covers 15 residues. The CDR3 region is CASSYRVGADTEAFF. The part of the CDR3 DNA that was read is TGTGCCAGCAGTTACCGGGTGGGGGCCGACACTGAA.

By sample fraction, this clone is medium-sized. With the read ending 3 residues before the CDR3 end, the germline J gene is used to fill in that end. This rearrangement joins TRBV30 to TRBJ1-5; unclear D gene. The V gene's germline CDR1 is GTSNPN and CDR2 SVGIG (reference sequence). V was cut by 3 bases and J by 4 bases, with 10 bases left in between. This CDR3 has 13 amino acids. CDR3 sequence: CAWSVAPNQPQHF. The part of the CDR3 DNA that was read is TGTGCCTGGAGCGTGGCCCCTAATCAGCCC.

This clone was found a few times. Sequencing ends 3 residues short of the CDR3 end; the germline J gene provides the rest. The V call is TRBV7-9, the J call TRBJ2-3; 10 bases agree with TRBD2. CDR3 length: 15 amino acids. The trim removed 6 bases at V and 6 bases at J, leaving 9 bases unmatched. Germline CDR1 and CDR2: SEHNR and FQNEAQ (reference sequence). The chain's CDR3 is CASSQIAGGLDTQYF. The DNA read from the CDR3 is TGTGCCAGCAGTCAAATAGCGGGAGGTCTTGATACG.

This clone has more than one count but fewer than ten. CDR3 region: CASSIYMAAEAFF. Incomplete CDR3 DNA: TGTGCCAGTAGTATTTATATGGCGGCTGAA. The chain is built from TRBV19 and TRBJ1-1, with D hard to call. Sequencing ends 3 residues short of the CDR3 end; the germline J gene provides the rest. Per the germline V gene, CDR1 is LNHDA and CDR2 is SQIVND (reference sequence). Trimming took 3 bases from V and 6 from J, leaving 11 bases between them. The CDR3 is 13 residues long.

The table lists this clone with a few counts. The missing CDR3 end, 3 residues past where the read stops, is filled in from the germline J gene. The chain recombines TRBV2 with TRBJ2-6; maybe TRBD1 (5 bases). Germline CDR1 is SNHLY and CDR2 is FYNNEI. The CDR3 runs 15 residues. The V and J ends lost 6 bases and 0 bases respectively, with 9 bases between them. CDR3 residues: CASSRQGSGANVLTF. The CDR3 bases that were read are TGTGCCAGCAGCCGTCAGGGCTCTGGGGCCAACGTC.

About this clone itself: The missing CDR3 end, 3 residues past where the read stops, is filled in from the germline J gene. The V and J genes are TRBV7-2 and TRBJ2-5; TRBD1 aligns across 7 bases. The CDR3 is made up of 14 amino acids. Germline V gene sequence: CDR1 SGHTA, CDR2 FQGNSA. Trimming cost V 1 base and J 5 bases; bases outside gene matches: 4. The CDR3 region is CASSLGVRGETQYF. The sequenced part of the CDR3 DNA is TGTGCCAGCAGCTTAGGGGTCAGGGGGGAGACC.

This clone was seen a handful of times. The read halts 3 residues ahead of the CDR3 end, with the missing end drawn from the germline J gene. The chain combines TRBV19 with TRBJ2-7, with 7 bases lining up with TRBD2. CDR1 is LNHDA and CDR2 is SQIVND in the germline V gene (reference sequence). With 6 bases clipped from V and 3 bases from J, the junction kept 8 bases outside the gene matches. This CDR3 contains 14 residues. CDR3 region: CASSQLGGSYEQYF. Incomplete CDR3 DNA: TGTGCCAGTAGCCAGCTGGGCGGGAGCTACGAG.

In this sample, this clone turned up a few times. The read falls 3 residues short of the CDR3 end, and the missing part is taken from the germline J gene. This sequence joins TRBV11-1 and TRBJ2-7; 11 bases match TRBD2. Per germline, CDR1 SGHAT and CDR2 FQDESV (reference sequence). Trimming cost V 5 bases and J 4 bases; bases outside gene matches: 4. The CDR3 covers 14 residues. Here the CDR3 reads CASSLGTSGYEQYF. CDR3 DNA, as far as it was read: TGTGCCAGCAGCCTCGGGACTAGCGGTTACGAG. The entire variable domain, with the rest obtained from reference TRBV11-1 and TRBJ2-7, is as follows: EAEVAQSPRYKITEKSQAVAFWCDPISGHATLYWYRQILGQGPELLVQFQDESVVDDSQLPKDRFSAERLKGVDSTLKIQPAELGDSAMYLCASSLGTSGYEQYFGPGTRLTVT.

This clone appeared a few times. The read ends 3 residues shy of where the CDR3 ends; the end is completed using the germline J gene. The rearrangement joins TRBV7-8 to TRBJ2-1; 8 positions match TRBD2. The trim removed 4 bases at V and 0 bases at J, leaving 11 bases unmatched. This CDR3 spans 18 amino acids. CDR1 is SGHVS, CDR2 FQNEAQ, per germline. The CDR3 DNA, read in part, is TGTGCCAGCAGCTCTAGACTAGCGCCGCAGAGCTCCTACAATGAG. Translation gives CASSSRLAPQSSYNE. The whole CDR3 is CASSSRLAPQSSYNEQFF.

This clone was seen repeatedly, ten times or more. The CDR3 end falls 3 residues outside the read, so it is completed with the germline J gene. This chain connects TRBV4-1 to TRBJ2-5, with D perhaps TRBD2 (5 bases). Trimming left V 1 base short and J 7 bases short, with 10 bases between. The CDR3 is 13 amino acids. Germline assignment: CDR1 MGHRA and CDR2 YSYEKL. The CDR3 loop reads CASSQGLLVTQYF. The sequenced CDR3 bases are TGCGCCAGCAGCCAAGGACTACTCGTGACC.

Remarks on this clone: The read is 3 residues too short to cover the CDR3 end, so that end is filled in from the germline J gene. The gene calls are TRBV18 and TRBJ2-7; 8 bases map to TRBD1. The length of the CDR3 is 15 residues. V trimming: 6 bases; J trimming: 3 bases; junction bases outside the gene matches: 10. Germline V gives CDR1 KGHSH, CDR2 LQKENI. CDR3 bases read: TGTGCCAGCTCCCCCGGGGGACAGGTTATCTACGAG. This translates into CASSPGGQVIYE. The CDR3 in its entirety is CASSPGGQVIYEQYF.

This clone was picked up a small number of times. The CDR3 end is not reached by the read, which stops 3 residues before it; the germline J gene fills it in. V and J are TRBV6-2 or TRBV6-3 and TRBJ2-2, with a weak D call TRBD1 (6 bases). This CDR3 comprises 16 residues. Per the germline V gene, CDR1 is MNHEY and CDR2 is SVGEGT. Between the trimmed V and J ends, which lost 5 bases and 3 bases, there was a span of 16 bases. CDR3 DNA (partial): TGTGCCAGCAGTGACGGGTTCAGGGGTGACACCGGGGAG. Translation gives CASSDGFRGDTGE. The full CDR3 sequence reads CASSDGFRGDTGELFF.

This clone was picked up many times. The read terminates 3 residues ahead of where the CDR3 ends, so the germline J gene completes it. The V and J genes are TRBV3-1 (or the pseudogene TRBV3-2) and TRBJ2-3, with TRBD1 as a possible D gene (5 bases). In germline, CDR1 is LGHDT, CDR2 YNNKEL (reference sequence). The CDR3 is 16 amino acids. V was clipped by 0 bases and J by 3 bases, with 13 bases between them. This chain's CDR3 is CASSQEGAHRTDTQYF. The DNA read from the CDR3 is TGTGCCAGCAGCCAAGAAGGGGCGCATCGTACAGATACG.

In its sample, this clone was seen many times. Read coverage stops 3 residues before the CDR3 terminus; the germline J gene supplies the remainder. The chain recombines TRBV6-1 with TRBJ1-2; 7 bases match TRBD1. CDR3 length equals 12 residues. CDR1 is MNHNS, CDR2 SASEGT, per germline. The sequenced CDR3 bases are TGTGCCAGCAGTGCGACAGGGCAAGGC. The encoded protein is CASSATGQG. In full, the CDR3 reads CASSATGQGYTF.

This clone has ten or more counts. Read data end 3 residues before the CDR3 end; the end is taken from the germline J gene. The chain links TRBV9 to TRBJ1-3; D may be TRBD1 (5 bases). Germline loops: CDR1 SGDLS, CDR2 YYNGEE. This CDR3 comprises 15 residues. V lost 1 base, J lost 4 bases, and 12 bases lay in between. The CDR3: CASSVQGGLGNTIYF. The CDR3 bases that were read are TGTGCCAGCAGCGTACAGGGAGGATTGGGAAACACC.

This clone was detected only a few times. CDR3 in amino acids: CASTLRSGRATDTGELFF. Partial CDR3 DNA: TGTGCCAGCACTTTAAGGAGCGGGAGGGCCACGGACACCGGGGAG. The chain couples TRBV2 to TRBJ2-2; 10 bases fit TRBD2. Read sequence stops 3 residues before the CDR3 end, and the germline J gene provides the missing end. The CDR3 covers 18 residues. Trimming took 7 bases from V and 3 from J; bases not matched to a gene: 14. Germline lookup yields CDR1 SNHLY and CDR2 FYNNEI.

Details on this clone: Read coverage stops 3 residues before the CDR3 terminus; the germline J gene supplies the remainder. The rearrangement joins TRBV7-9 to TRBJ2-5; 9 positions agree with TRBD1. The V gene's germline CDR1 is SEHNR and CDR2 FQNEAQ (reference sequence). This CDR3 is 14 amino acids long. With 5 bases clipped from V and 1 base from J, the junction kept 2 bases outside the gene matches. The CDR3 spells CASSLQGAQETQYF. The covered CDR3 bases are TGTGCCAGCAGCCTACAGGGGGCCCAAGAGACC.

This clone was recorded at least ten times. The read finishes 3 residues shy of the CDR3 end, and the germline J gene is used to complete it. J is TRBJ1-2 and V is TRBV19; TRBD1 matches 8 bases. Germline V lookup: CDR1 LNHDA, CDR2 SQIVND (reference sequence). This CDR3 is built from 14 residues. The sequenced part of the CDR3 DNA is TGTGCCAGTAGTCAAGAGACAGGGGTCGGAGGC. Protein: CASSQETGVGG. The full CDR3 is CASSQETGVGGYTF.

By sample share, this clone is medium-sized. The CDR3 goes on 3 residues after the read ends, and that part is filled in from the germline J gene. This chain joins TRBV7-3 and TRBJ1-1; 7 nucleotides match TRBD1. The V segment lost 6 bases and the J segment 1 base; nucleotides outside the gene matches: 2. Germline CDR1 SGHTA, CDR2 FQGTGA. The CDR3 is 13 residues long. The part of the CDR3 DNA that was read is TGTGCCAGCAGTCGGGACAGGAACACTGAA. As protein: CASSRDRNTE. Given in full, the CDR3 is CASSRDRNTEAFF.